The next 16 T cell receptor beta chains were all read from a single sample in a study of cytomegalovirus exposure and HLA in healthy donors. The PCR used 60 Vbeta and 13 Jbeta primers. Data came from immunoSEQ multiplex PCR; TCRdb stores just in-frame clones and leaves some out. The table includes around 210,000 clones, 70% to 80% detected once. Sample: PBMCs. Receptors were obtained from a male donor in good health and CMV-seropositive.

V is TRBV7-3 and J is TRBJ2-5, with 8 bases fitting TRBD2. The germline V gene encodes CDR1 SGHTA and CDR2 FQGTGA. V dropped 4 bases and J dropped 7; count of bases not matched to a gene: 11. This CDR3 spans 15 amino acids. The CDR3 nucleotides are TGTGCCAGCAGCTACGGGGGGGCCGGGTCAGGGACCCAGTACTTC. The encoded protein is CASSYGGAGSGTQYF.

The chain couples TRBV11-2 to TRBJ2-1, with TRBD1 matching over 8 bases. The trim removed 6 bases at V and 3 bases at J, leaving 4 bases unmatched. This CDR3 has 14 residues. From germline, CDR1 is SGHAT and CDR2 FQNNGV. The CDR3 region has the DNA TGTGCCAGCAGGCGGACAGGGAGCTACAATGAGCAGTTCTTC. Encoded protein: CASRRTGSYNEQFF.

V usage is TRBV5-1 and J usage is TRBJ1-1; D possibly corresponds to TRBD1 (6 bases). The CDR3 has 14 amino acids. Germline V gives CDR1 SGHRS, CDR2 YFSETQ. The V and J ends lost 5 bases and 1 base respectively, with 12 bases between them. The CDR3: CASRPGTSNTEAFF. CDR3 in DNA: TGCGCCAGCAGGCCCGGGACATCGAACACTGAAGCTTTCTTT.

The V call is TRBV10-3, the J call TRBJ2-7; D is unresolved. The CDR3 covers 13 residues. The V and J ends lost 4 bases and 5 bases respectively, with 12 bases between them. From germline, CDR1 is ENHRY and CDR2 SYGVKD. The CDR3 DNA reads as TGTGCCATCAGTGCTACAGTATGGGACGAGCAGTACTTC. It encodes CAISATVWDEQYF.

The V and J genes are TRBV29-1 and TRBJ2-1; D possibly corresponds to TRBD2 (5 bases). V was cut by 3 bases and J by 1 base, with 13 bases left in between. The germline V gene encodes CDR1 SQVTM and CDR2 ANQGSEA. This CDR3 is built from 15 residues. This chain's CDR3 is CSVEVATGSYNEQFF. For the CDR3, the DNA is TGCAGCGTTGAGGTAGCGACTGGTTCCTACAATGAGCAGTTCTTC.

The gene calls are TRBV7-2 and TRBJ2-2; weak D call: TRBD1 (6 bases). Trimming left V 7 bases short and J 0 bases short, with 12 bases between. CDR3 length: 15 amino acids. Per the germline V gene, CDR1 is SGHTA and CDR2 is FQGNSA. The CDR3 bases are TGTGCCAGCACCGAACAGGGACCGAACACCGGGGAGCTGTTTTTT. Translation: CASTEQGPNTGELFF.

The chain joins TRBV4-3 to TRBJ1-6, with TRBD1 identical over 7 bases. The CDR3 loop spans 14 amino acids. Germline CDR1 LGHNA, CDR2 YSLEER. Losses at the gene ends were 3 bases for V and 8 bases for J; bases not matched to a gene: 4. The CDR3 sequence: CASSQEGADSPLHF. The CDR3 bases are TGCGCCAGCAGCCAGGAGGGGGCGGATTCACCCCTCCACTTT.

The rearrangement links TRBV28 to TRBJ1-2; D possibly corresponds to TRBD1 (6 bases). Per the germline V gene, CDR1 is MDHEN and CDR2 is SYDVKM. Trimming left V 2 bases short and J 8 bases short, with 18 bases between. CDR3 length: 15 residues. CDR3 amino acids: CASSLLGRGTEGYTF. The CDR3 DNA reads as TGTGCCAGCAGTTTACTCGGCAGGGGAACGGAAGGCTACACCTTC.

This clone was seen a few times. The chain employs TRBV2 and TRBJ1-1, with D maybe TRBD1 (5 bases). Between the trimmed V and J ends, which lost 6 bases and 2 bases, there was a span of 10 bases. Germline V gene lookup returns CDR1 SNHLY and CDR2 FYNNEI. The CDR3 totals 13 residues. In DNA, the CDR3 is TGTGCCAGCAGGGCAGACAGTAACACTGAAGCTTTCTTT. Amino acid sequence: CASRADSNTEAFF.

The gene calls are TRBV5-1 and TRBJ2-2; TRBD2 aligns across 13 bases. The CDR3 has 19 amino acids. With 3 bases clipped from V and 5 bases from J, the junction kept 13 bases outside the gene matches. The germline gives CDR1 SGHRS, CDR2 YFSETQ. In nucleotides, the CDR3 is TGCGCCAGCAGCTCGTCAGCTCGGACTAGCGGGAGTCATACCGGGGAGCTGTTTTTT. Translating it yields CASSSSARTSGSHTGELFF.

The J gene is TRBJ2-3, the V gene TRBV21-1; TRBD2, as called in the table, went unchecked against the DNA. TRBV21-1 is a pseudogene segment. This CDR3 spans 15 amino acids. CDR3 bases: TGTGCCAGCAGCGGACTAGCGGGAGTCGCAGATACGCAGTATTTT. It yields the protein CASSGLAGVADTQYF.

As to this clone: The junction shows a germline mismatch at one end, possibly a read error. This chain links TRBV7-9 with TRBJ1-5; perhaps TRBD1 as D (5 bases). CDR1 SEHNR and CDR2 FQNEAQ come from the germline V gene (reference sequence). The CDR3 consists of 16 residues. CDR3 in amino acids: CSSQLGTGRMDQPQHF. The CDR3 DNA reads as TGTTCCAGCCAGTTGGGAACAGGTCGAATGGATCAGCCCCAGCATTTT. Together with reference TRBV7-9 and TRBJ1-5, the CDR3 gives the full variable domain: DTGVSQNPRHKITKRGQNVTFRCDPISEHNRLYWYRQTLGQGPEFLTYFQNEAQLEKSRLLSDRFSAERPKGSFSTLEIQRTEQGDSAMYLCSSQLGTGRMDQPQHFGDGTRLSIL.

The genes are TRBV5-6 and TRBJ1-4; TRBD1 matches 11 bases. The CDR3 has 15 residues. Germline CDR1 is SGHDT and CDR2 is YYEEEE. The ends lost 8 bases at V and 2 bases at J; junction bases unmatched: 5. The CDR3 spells CASRDRGTTNEKLFF. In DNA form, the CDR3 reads TGTGCCAGTAGGGACAGGGGGACCACTAATGAAAAACTGTTTTTT.

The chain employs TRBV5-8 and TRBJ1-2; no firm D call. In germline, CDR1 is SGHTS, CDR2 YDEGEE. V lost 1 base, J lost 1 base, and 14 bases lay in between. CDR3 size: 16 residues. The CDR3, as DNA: TGTGCCAGCAGCTTGATGTCACAGACTATTAACTATGGCTACACCTTC. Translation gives CASSLMSQTINYGYTF.

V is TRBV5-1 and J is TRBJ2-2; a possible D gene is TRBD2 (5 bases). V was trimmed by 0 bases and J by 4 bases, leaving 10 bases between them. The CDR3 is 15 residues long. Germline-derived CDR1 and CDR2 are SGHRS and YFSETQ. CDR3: CASSLDPGTTGELFF. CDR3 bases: TGCGCCAGCAGCTTGGATCCGGGAACCACCGGGGAGCTGTTTTTT. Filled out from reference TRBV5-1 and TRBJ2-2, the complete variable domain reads KAGVTQTPRYLIKTRGQQVTLSCSPISGHRSVSWYQQTPGQGLQFLFEYFSETQRNKGNFPGRFSGRQFSNSRSEMNVSTLELGDSALYLCASSLDPGTTGELFFGEGSRLTVL.

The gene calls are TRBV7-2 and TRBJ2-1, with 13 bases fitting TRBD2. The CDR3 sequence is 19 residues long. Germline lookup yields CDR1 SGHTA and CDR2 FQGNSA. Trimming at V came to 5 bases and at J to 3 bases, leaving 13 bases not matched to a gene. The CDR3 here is CASSQAGLAGWGGYNEQFF. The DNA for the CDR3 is TGTGCCAGCAGCCAAGCGGGACTAGCGGGGTGGGGAGGCTACAATGAGCAGTTCTTC.